Described below is a single T cell receptor beta chain sequence and its context. Its antigen is currently unknown. This specimen belongs to a study of vaccination effects on CD4 cells after COVID-19. Study-wide points: Marked clonal contraction was seen late after vaccination (in both infection- and vaccine-induced clones).

Culturing for approximately 10 days preceded CD4+ T cell isolation. Each culture had half its medium swapped for IL-2 medium on days 3 and 7. The repertoire was sequenced with immunoSEQ multiplex PCR; TCRdb's copy has only in-frame clones and lacks some. The sample has 65,000 to 80,000 clones; roughly three quarters are singletons. CDR3 size: 18 residues. Germline CDR1 is LGHDT and CDR2 is YNNKEL (reference sequence). The junction had 8 bases not matched to a gene; V was cut back by 1 base and J by 5 bases. This TCR was sampled from a human donor who received a COVID-19 vaccine. This material consisted of CD4+ T cells from PBMCs cultured without peptide, taken before COVID-19 vaccination. The gene calls are TRBV3-1 (or the pseudogene TRBV3-2) and TRBJ2-2; 12 nucleotides match TRBD2. Written as DNA, the CDR3 is TGTGCCAGCAGCCAAGGACTAGCGGGGGTCCTGAGAACCGGGGAGCTGTTTTTT. It yields the protein CASSQGLAGVLRTGELFF.